This T cell receptor (beta chain) was recovered during a study of blood T cell repertoires in COVID-19. Clones were sequenced by immunoSEQ multiplex PCR, and TCRdb holds only the in-frame ones, with some missing. The sample holds approximately 140,000 clones, roughly 76% seen once. Sequencing was done on a sample of peripheral blood. The receptor was derived from a human donor with acute or convalescent COVID-19. The donor label of this sample is uncertain.

Written as DNA, the CDR3 is TGTGCCAGCAGCGCCCCAGAATCCTTTAGCGGAGACCACAATGAGCAGTTCTTC. It codes for CASSAPESFSGDHNEQFF. V usage is TRBV9 and J usage is TRBJ2-1; D is perhaps TRBD2 (6 bases). The V end lost 3 bases, the J end lost 5 bases, and 24 bases lay between the germline ends. Germline values: CDR1 SGDLS, CDR2 YYNGEE. This CDR3 has 18 residues.